These 20 T cell receptor beta chains share one sample of origin, sequenced in a study of shared clonotypes between healthy human individuals (TCRdb year 2020). Library preparation employed the immunoSEQ multiplex PCR assay. TCRdb provides this immuneACCESS table in a form limited to in-frame rearrangements. Some clones are lacking; in checked studies, under half of them reflect an unresolved V gene, and why the rest are absent is not known. The sample contains some 1.5 million clones, about 98% of them found a single time. The ten largest account for roughly 0.45% of the sample. The source material was naive CD4+ T cells sorted from blood. The cell subset or site label on this specimen signifies: CD45RA+ positively selected. The receptors derive from a man aged 25 to 40 in good health.

The chain couples TRBV5-1 to TRBJ2-1; the match to TRBD2 covers 14 bases. V shed 4 bases, J shed 7 bases, and the junction held 4 bases outside the gene matches. The CDR3 length is 15 residues. CDR1 and CDR2 (germline): SGHRS, YFSETQ. CDR3 protein: CASSTGTSGRNEQFF. The CDR3 bases are TGCGCCAGCAGCACCGGGACTAGCGGGAGAAATGAGCAGTTCTTC.

Points on this clone: This sample also contains other DNA sequences that code for the same CDR3. V is TRBV18 and J is TRBJ2-1; D is ambiguous. Trimming removed 3 bases at V and 4 bases at J, with 7 bases between. The CDR3 has 13 amino acids. CDR1 and CDR2 (germline): KGHSH, LQKENI. The CDR3 DNA reads as TGTGCCAGCTCACCTTCCCTTTACAATGAGCAGTTCTTC. Its translation is CASSPSLYNEQFF. Supplemented by reference TRBV18 and TRBJ2-1, the full variable domain reads NAGVMQNPRHLVRRRGQEARLRCSPMKGHSHVYWYRQLPEEGLKFMVYLQKENIIDESGMPKERFSAEFPKEGPSILRIQQVVRGDSAAYFCASSPSLYNEQFFGPGTRLTVL.

The V gene is TRBV7-9, the J gene TRBJ2-7, with D uncertain. CDR3 size: 12 residues. The germline V and J ends were trimmed by 2 bases and 2 bases, with 4 bases remaining between them. The V gene's germline CDR1 is SEHNR and CDR2 FQNEAQ (reference sequence). The CDR3 region is CASSLSPYEQYF. The DNA of the CDR3 is TGTGCCAGCAGCTTAAGCCCCTACGAGCAGTACTTC.

V gene TRBV6-1 combines with J gene TRBJ1-2; a weak D match, TRBD1 (5 bases). Germline V gives CDR1 MNHNS, CDR2 SASEGT. This CDR3 is 14 amino acids long. V lost 7 bases, J lost 1 base, and 13 bases lay in between. DNA of the CDR3: TGTGCCAGCACTGCAGGGCCGCTTAACTATGGCTACACCTTC. It yields the protein CASTAGPLNYGYTF.

V is TRBV28 and J is TRBJ2-1; the D call may be TRBD1 or TRBD2 (6 bases each). With 4 bases removed from V and 15 bases from J, the gap between germline ends came to 25 bases. The CDR3 is made up of 15 amino acids. Germline-derived CDR1 and CDR2 are MDHEN and SYDVKM. Here the CDR3 reads CASSSPGAFPNLGFF. The CDR3 DNA follows: TGTGCCAGCAGTTCGCCGGGGGCATTCCCAAACTTGGGGTTCTTC.

This chain joins TRBV7-2 and TRBJ2-7; TRBD2 matches 7 bases. J gave up 3 bases and V 2 bases, and 10 bases lay outside the gene matches. CDR3 length: 16 amino acids. CDR1 is SGHTA, CDR2 FQGNSA, per germline. The chain's CDR3 is CASSLKVRGFGYEQYF. The CDR3 DNA reads TGTGCCAGCAGCTTAAAGGTGCGGGGGTTTGGCTACGAGCAGTACTTC.

The chain uses TRBV5-1 and TRBJ2-7, with D perhaps being TRBD1 or TRBD2 (5 bases each). This CDR3 is 14 amino acids long. Between the trimmed V and J ends, which lost 4 bases and 6 bases, there was a span of 17 bases. The germline V gene encodes CDR1 SGHRS and CDR2 YFSETQ. CDR3 in DNA: TGCGCCAGCAGCGTTATGGGACGGGCCCTCGAGCAGTACTTC. Its translation: CASSVMGRALEQYF. Drawing the rest from reference TRBV5-1 and TRBJ2-7, the complete variable domain is KAGVTQTPRYLIKTRGQQVTLSCSPISGHRSVSWYQQTPGQGLQFLFEYFSETQRNKGNFPGRFSGRQFSNSRSEMNVSTLELGDSALYLCASSVMGRALEQYFGPGTRLTVT.

On this clone: At one end, the junction sequence differs from germline, possibly due to a read error. The rearrangement links TRBV7-9 to TRBJ2-3; possible D gene TRBD2, 5 bases. The length of the CDR3 is 9 residues. Germline V CDR1 and CDR2: SEHNR, FQNEAQ (reference sequence). The CDR3 sequence is CASSLGGDF. As DNA, the CDR3 is TGTGCCAGCAGCTTAGGGGGAGATTTT.

This clone appeared once. The rearrangement uses TRBV7-2 and TRBJ2-3; D is uncertain. Germline loops: CDR1 SGHTA, CDR2 FQGNSA. The V end was cut by 5 bases, the J end by 6 bases, with 12 bases between. The CDR3 sequence is 13 residues long. For the CDR3, the DNA is TGTGCCAGCAGCCAGAACACATTGGATACGCAGTATTTT. Residues: CASSQNTLDTQYF.

V is TRBV2 and J is TRBJ1-2; 10 bases fit TRBD1. Germline V CDR1 and CDR2: SNHLY, FYNNEI. J gave up 3 bases and V 5 bases, and 6 bases lay outside the gene matches. The CDR3 is made up of 15 amino acids. The CDR3 reads CASSSDRGSYYGYTF. DNA of the CDR3: TGTGCCAGCAGTTCGGACAGGGGGTCTTACTATGGCTACACCTTC.

V gene TRBV5-1 combines with J gene TRBJ2-7; 7 bases map to TRBD1. Germline CDR1 reads SGHRS; CDR2 reads YFSETQ. This CDR3 is built from 17 residues. V trimming: 4 bases; J trimming: 5 bases; junction bases outside the gene matches: 18. In DNA form, the CDR3 reads TGCGCCAGCAGCCCCCACCGACCTTCAGACAGGGCACACGAGCAGTACTTC. Amino acid sequence: CASSPHRPSDRAHEQYF. Filled out from reference TRBV5-1 and TRBJ2-7, the complete variable domain reads KAGVTQTPRYLIKTRGQQVTLSCSPISGHRSVSWYQQTPGQGLQFLFEYFSETQRNKGNFPGRFSGRQFSNSRSEMNVSTLELGDSALYLCASSPHRPSDRAHEQYFGPGTRLTVT.

This clone has just one count. The chain uses TRBV4-1 and TRBJ2-1, with 8 bases aligning to TRBD2. V shed 8 bases and J 0 bases; nucleotides not matched to a gene: 12. The CDR3 runs to 17 residues. Germline-derived CDR1 and CDR2 are MGHRA and YSYEKL. The chain's CDR3 is CASGRLATLSSYNEQFF. The CDR3 nucleotides are TGCGCCAGCGGCCGACTAGCGACCCTAAGCTCCTACAATGAGCAGTTCTTC.

The chain links TRBV10-3 to TRBJ2-6, with TRBD1 identical over 11 bases. Germline loops: CDR1 ENHRY, CDR2 SYGVKD. CDR3 length equals 18 residues. The V segment lost 0 bases and the J segment 2 bases; nucleotides outside the gene matches: 3. This CDR3 reads CAISESDRGLPGANVLTF. CDR3 in DNA: TGTGCCATCAGTGAGTCGGACAGGGGGCTTCCTGGGGCCAACGTCCTGACTTTC.

This chain connects TRBV18 to TRBJ2-7; TRBD1 matches at 7 bases. The ends lost 0 bases at V and 3 bases at J; junction bases unmatched: 2. This CDR3 has 14 residues. Per germline, CDR1 KGHSH and CDR2 LQKENI. The CDR3 here is CASSPPNRGYEQYF. DNA of the CDR3: TGTGCCAGCTCACCACCAAACAGGGGCTACGAGCAGTACTTC. The whole variable domain, filled in from reference TRBV18 and TRBJ2-7, reads NAGVMQNPRHLVRRRGQEARLRCSPMKGHSHVYWYRQLPEEGLKFMVYLQKENIIDESGMPKERFSAEFPKEGPSILRIQQVVRGDSAAYFCASSPPNRGYEQYFGPGTRLTVT.

CDR3 sequence (DNA): TGTGCCAGCAGCTTCCGGGACTGGTACCAAGAGACCCAGTACTTC. Encoded protein: CASSFRDWYQETQYF. V usage is TRBV7-9 and J usage is TRBJ2-5; TRBD2 might be the D (6 bases). V was cut by 3 bases and J by 0 bases, with 11 bases left in between. There are 15 residues in the CDR3. Germline CDR1 is SEHNR and CDR2 is FQNEAQ (reference sequence). The variable domain in full, with the rest retrieved from reference TRBV7-9 and TRBJ2-5, is DTGVSQNPRHKITKRGQNVTFRCDPISEHNRLYWYRQTLGQGPEFLTYFQNEAQLEKSRLLSDRFSAERPKGSFSTLEIQRTEQGDSAMYLCASSFRDWYQETQYFGPGTRLLVL.

The chain carries TRBV10-1 and TRBJ2-7; 7 bases are shared with TRBD2. Trimming cost V 2 bases and J 2 bases; bases outside gene matches: 6. The CDR3 totals 15 residues. CDR1 is WNHNN, CDR2 SYGVQD, per germline (reference sequence). The CDR3 coding sequence is TGCGCCAGCAGTGAGGATCCTAGCGGACCCTACGAGCAGTACTTC. Protein sequence: CASSEDPSGPYEQYF.

V is TRBV5-6 and J is TRBJ1-1, with 8 bases matching TRBD1. Germline CDR1 and CDR2: SGHDT and YYEEEE. V was pared by 1 base and J by 2 bases, with 4 bases of the junction left unmatched. This CDR3 contains 15 residues. The CDR3 is CASSLKTGVNTEAFF. The CDR3 nucleotides are TGTGCCAGCAGCTTGAAGACAGGGGTAAACACTGAAGCTTTCTTT.

This clone showed up just once. The chain combines TRBV6-5 with TRBJ2-7; tentative D call: TRBD1 (6 bases). CDR1 is MNHEY and CDR2 is SVGAGI in the germline V gene. V shed 0 bases and J shed 2 bases, with 8 bases lying between them. This CDR3 spans 14 amino acids. DNA of the CDR3: TGTGCCAGCAGTTACTCGCAGGGGCCCTACGAGCAGTACTTC. Its translation: CASSYSQGPYEQYF.

The rearrangement uses TRBV7-2 and TRBJ2-7; a possible D gene is TRBD2 (5 bases). The germline CDR1 and CDR2 sequences are SGHTA and FQGNSA. The germline V and J ends were trimmed by 4 bases and 0 bases, with 16 bases remaining between them. CDR3 size: 16 residues. The CDR3 protein is CASSSPRGPRSYEQYF. Here the CDR3 DNA reads TGTGCCAGCAGCTCCCCCCGCGGGCCTCGCTCCTACGAGCAGTACTTC.

A remark on this clone: The same CDR3 arises from other DNA sequences in this sample as well. The rearrangement joins TRBV5-1 to TRBJ1-1, with D uncertain. Germline CDR1 is SGHRS and CDR2 is YFSETQ. The V end lost 0 bases, the J end lost 1 base, and 4 bases lay between the germline ends. CDR3 size: 13 residues. CDR3 sequence reads: CASSLGWNTEAFF. For the CDR3, the DNA is TGCGCCAGCAGCTTGGGCTGGAACACTGAAGCTTTCTTT.